This T cell receptor (beta chain) originates from a study of blood T cell repertoires in COVID-19. On the study more broadly: COVID-19 samples collected from the United States, Italy and Spain covered acute and convalescent phases. T cells, B-cell-depleted T cells, or PBMCs supplied cDNA or gDNA.

Per the study methods: Using reference gene primer amplification, nucleated cell counts were estimated. The method was immunoSEQ multiplex PCR; TCRdb's version includes in-frame clones alone and lacks a portion of them. From that table come the V and J calls and clone size; the DNA was used to work out D and trimming. The table has some 340,000 clones, around four fifths seen once. V shed 10 bases and J shed 3 bases, with 12 bases lying between them. CDR1 and CDR2 (germline): MNHEY, SVGAGI. The length of the CDR3 is 13 residues. This clone occurred once. The V call is TRBV6-5, the J call TRBJ1-4; D gene unclear. Sequencing used peripheral blood. The clonotype originates from a man aged 30 to 39 with active or convalescent COVID-19. This CDR3 reads CATKGASNEKLFF. The CDR3 DNA follows: TGTGCCACCAAGGGAGCATCTAATGAAAAACTGTTTTTT.